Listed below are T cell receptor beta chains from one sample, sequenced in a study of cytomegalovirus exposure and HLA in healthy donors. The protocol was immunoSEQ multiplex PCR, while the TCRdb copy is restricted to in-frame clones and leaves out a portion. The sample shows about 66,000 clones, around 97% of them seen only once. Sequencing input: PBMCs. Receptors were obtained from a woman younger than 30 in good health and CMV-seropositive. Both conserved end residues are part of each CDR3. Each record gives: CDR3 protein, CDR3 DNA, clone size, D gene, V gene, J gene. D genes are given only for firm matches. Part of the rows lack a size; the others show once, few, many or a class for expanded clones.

CASMGGFSGREQFF	TGTGCCAGCATGGGGGGGTTTAGCGGGAGGGAGCAGTTCTTC	-	TRBD2	TRBV2	TRBJ2-1
CASSQGGRNQPQHF	TGCGCCAGCAGCCAAGGAGGAAGGAATCAGCCCCAGCATTTT	-	-	TRBV4-1	TRBJ1-5
CASTLGGAGDGYTF	TGTGCCAGCACCCTTGGGGGGGCAGGGGATGGCTACACCTTC	-	-	TRBV28	TRBJ1-2
CASSVLATNEKLFF	TGTGCCAGCAGCGTACTTGCAACTAATGAAAAACTGTTTTTT	-	-	TRBV9	TRBJ1-4
CASSEVVVLGNTIYF	TGTGCCAGCAGTGAAGTGGTAGTGCTGGGAAACACCATATATTTT	-	-	TRBV2	TRBJ1-3
CASSSRDRGRSGYTF	TGTGCCAGCAGTTCCCGGGACAGGGGGCGTTCGGGCTACACCTTC	once	TRBD1	TRBV6-5	TRBJ1-2
CASSYPGQGLGEAFF	TGTGCCAGCAGTTACCCCGGACAGGGTTTGGGTGAAGCTTTCTTT	-	TRBD1	TRBV6-7	TRBJ1-1
CASSSQGLTDTQYF	TGTGCCAGCAGTTCCCAGGGCCTTACAGATACGCAGTATTTT	-	-	TRBV28	TRBJ2-3
CASVGRVPYEQYF	TGTGCCAGCGTCGGCAGGGTCCCCTACGAGCAGTACTTC	-	-	TRBV7-8	TRBJ2-7
CSVEDPHLAGDAGTQYF	TGCAGCGTTGAAGACCCCCACCTAGCGGGTGACGCGGGGACCCAGTACTTC	-	TRBD2	TRBV29-1	TRBJ2-5
CASSLELAGGQETQYF	TGTGCCAGCAGTTTGGAACTAGCGGGAGGCCAAGAGACCCAGTACTTC	few	TRBD2	TRBV28	TRBJ2-5
CASSLVQSSYEQYF	TGTGCCAGCAGTTTAGTACAGTCGAGCTACGAGCAGTACTTC	-	-	TRBV27	TRBJ2-7